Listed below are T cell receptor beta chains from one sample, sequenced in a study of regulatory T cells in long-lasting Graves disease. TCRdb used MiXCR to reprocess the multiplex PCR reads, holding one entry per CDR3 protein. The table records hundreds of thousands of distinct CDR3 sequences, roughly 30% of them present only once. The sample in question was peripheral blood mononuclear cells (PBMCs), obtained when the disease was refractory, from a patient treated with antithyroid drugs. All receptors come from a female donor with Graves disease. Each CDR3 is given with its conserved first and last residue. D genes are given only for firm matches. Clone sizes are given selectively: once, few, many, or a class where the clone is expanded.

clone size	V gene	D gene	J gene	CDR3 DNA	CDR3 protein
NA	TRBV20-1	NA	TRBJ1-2	TGCAGTGCTAGAGATGTTCGGGCGACAAACTATGGCTACACCTTC	CSARDVRATNYGYTF
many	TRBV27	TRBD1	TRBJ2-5	TGTGCCAGCAGTGGTAGGGACAGGGGATACGAGACCCAGTACTTC	CASSGRDRGYETQYF
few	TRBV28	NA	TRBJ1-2	TGTGCCAGCAGCCTTTTGGACCCCTCTTTCTATGGCTACACCTTC	CASSLLDPSFYGYTF
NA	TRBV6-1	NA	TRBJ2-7	TGTGCCAGCAGTCCACGATGGACCGCAGACTCCTACGAGCAGTACTTC	CASSPRWTADSYEQYF
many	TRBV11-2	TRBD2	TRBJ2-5	TGTGCCAGCAACCTAGCGGGAGAAGAGACCCAGTACTTC	CASNLAGEETQYF
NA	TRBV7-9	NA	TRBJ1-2	TGTGTCGAGCGTTTAGCTAACTATGGCTACACCTTC	CVERLANYGYTF
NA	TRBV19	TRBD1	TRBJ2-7	TGTGCCAGTAGTATCGGGCAGGGGGACTACGAGCAGTACTTC	CASSIGQGDYEQYF
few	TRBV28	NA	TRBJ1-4	TGTGCCAGCAGTTTATTTACAGAAAATGAAAAACTGTTTTTT	CASSLFTENEKLFF
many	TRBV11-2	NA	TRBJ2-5	TGTGCCAGCAGCTTACCAGGGGAGACCCAGTACTTC	CASSLPGETQYF
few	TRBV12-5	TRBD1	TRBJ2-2	TGTGCTAGTGAGGATGGGGACAGGGGAGCCACCGGGGAGCTGTTTTTT	CASEDGDRGATGELFF
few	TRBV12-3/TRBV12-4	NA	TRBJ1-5	TGTGCCAGCAGTGGGGCCTATCAGCCCCAGCATTTT	CASSGAYQPQHF
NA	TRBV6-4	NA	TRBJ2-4	TGTGCCAGCAGTTACCCAGGACAGAAAGCCAAAAACATTCAGTACTTC	CASSYPGQKAKNIQYF
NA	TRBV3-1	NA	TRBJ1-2	TGTGCCAGCAGCCAAGGAGGAGGCGGGTCTGGCTATGGCTACACCTTC	CASSQGGGGSGYGYTF
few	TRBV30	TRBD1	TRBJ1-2	TGTGCCTGGAGTGTATCTACAGGGGAGGGCTACACCTTC	CAWSVSTGEGYTF
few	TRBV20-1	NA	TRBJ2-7	TGCAGTGCTAGATCCATCGGACGGGCCTCCTACGAGCAGTACTTC	CSARSIGRASYEQYF
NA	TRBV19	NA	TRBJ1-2	TGTGCCAGTAGTGAAGACCGTAGCTACACCTTC	CASSEDRSYTF
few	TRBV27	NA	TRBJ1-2	TGTGCCAGCGGGGCCTGGGGGGAAGGCTACACCTTC	CASGAWGEGYTF
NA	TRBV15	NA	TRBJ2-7	TGTGCCACCAGCAGTGCTAGGGGCGAATCCCACGAGCAGTACTTC	CATSSARGESHEQYF
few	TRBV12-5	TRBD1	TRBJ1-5	TGTGCTAGTCCCAGGGGGGCGAGCAGGGTCGGGTATCAGCCCCAGCATTTT	CASPRGASRVGYQPQHF
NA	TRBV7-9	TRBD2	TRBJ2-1	TGTGCCAGCAGCTTACAGGGAGGGAATGAGCAGTTCTTC	CASSLQGGNEQFF
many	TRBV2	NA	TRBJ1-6	TGTGCCAGCATTGGAGATTATAATTCACCCCTCCACTTT	CASIGDYNSPLHF
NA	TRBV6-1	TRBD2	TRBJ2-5	TGTGCCAGCAGTGAAGGGGCGGGAGGGTCGAGGGAGACCCAGTACTTC	CASSEGAGGSRETQYF
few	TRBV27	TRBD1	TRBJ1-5	TGTGCCAGCACTGACAGGGATCAGCCCCAGCATTTT	CASTDRDQPQHF
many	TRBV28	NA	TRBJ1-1	TGTGCCAGCAGGAGAGGGCAGAACACTGAAGCTTTCTTT	CASRRGQNTEAFF
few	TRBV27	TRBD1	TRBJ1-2	TGTGCCAGCAGTTTACAGGCTGGGACAGGGGGGCCGCAGGGCTACACCTTC	CASSLQAGTGGPQGYTF
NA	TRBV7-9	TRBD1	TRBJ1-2	TGTGCCAGCAGCGGGCGACAGGGGATTCTCTACACCTTC	CASSGRQGILYTF
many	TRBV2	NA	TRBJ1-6	TGTGCCAGCAGTGGAGGCAGCGCGACCGTTCGGTCACCCCTCCACTTT	CASSGGSATVRSPLHF
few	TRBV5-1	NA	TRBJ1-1	TGCGCCAGCAGGGACCACAGGGTTGAGGGCACTGAAGCTTTCTTT	CASRDHRVEGTEAFF
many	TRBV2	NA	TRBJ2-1	TGTGCCAGCCAAACGGCGGACACCCAAAATGAGCAGTTCTTC	CASQTADTQNEQFF
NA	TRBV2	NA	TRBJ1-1	TGTGCCAGCAAAATGGGGGGGTTCACTGAAGCTTTCTTT	CASKMGGFTEAFF
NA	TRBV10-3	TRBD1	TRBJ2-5	TGTGCCATCAGTGAACAGGGGGTACAAGAGACCCAGTACTTC	CAISEQGVQETQYF
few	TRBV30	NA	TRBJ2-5	TGTGCCTGGAGTGTACTTTTGGGGACCATGCCGACGGAGACCCAGTACTTC	CAWSVLLGTMPTETQYF
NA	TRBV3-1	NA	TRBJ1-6	TGTGCCAGCAGCCAAGAAGACACCTATAATTCACCCCTCCACTTT	CASSQEDTYNSPLHF
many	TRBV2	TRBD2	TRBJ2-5	TGTGCCAGCAGACTTCTGACTAGCCCCCAGTACTTC	CASRLLTSPQYF
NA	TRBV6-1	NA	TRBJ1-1	TGTGCCAGCACCCCCATCCGGGAGAACACTGAAGCTTTCTTT	CASTPIRENTEAFF
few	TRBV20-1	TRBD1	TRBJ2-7	TGCAGTGCTAGAGCCCGGGACAGCTACGAGCAGTACTTC	CSARARDSYEQYF
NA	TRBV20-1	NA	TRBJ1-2	TGCAGTGCTCTCGGACAGCCACCGAACTATGGCTACACCTTC	CSALGQPPNYGYTF
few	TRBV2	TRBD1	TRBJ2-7	TGTGCCAGCATCGAAGGACAGGTTAGGCGCGAGCAGTACTTC	CASIEGQVRREQYF
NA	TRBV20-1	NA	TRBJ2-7	TGCAGTGCCCTGGGGGTAATAGGCTACGAGCAGTACTTC	CSALGVIGYEQYF
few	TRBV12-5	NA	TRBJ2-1	TGTGCTAGTGGCCCGGGGGAAACGATGGCCTACAATGAGCAGTTCTTC	CASGPGETMAYNEQFF
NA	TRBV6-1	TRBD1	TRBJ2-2	TGTGCCAGCAGCCGGAGGACAGGGGCTAACACCGGGGAGCTGTTTTTT	CASSRRTGANTGELFF
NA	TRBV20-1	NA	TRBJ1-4	TGCAGTGCTAGCGGGTTGTCAACTAATGAAAAACTGTTTTTT	CSASGLSTNEKLFF
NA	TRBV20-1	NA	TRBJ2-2	TGCAGTGCTGCTCGGAGTGTCGGGGAGCTGTTTTTT	CSAARSVGELFF
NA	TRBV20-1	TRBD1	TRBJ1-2	TGCAGTGCCGCCGGGACAGGGAATGGCTACACCTTC	CSAAGTGNGYTF
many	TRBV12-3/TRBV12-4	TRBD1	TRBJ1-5	TGTGCCAGCAGTTCCAGGGGGTTCAATCAGCCCCAGCATTTT	CASSSRGFNQPQHF
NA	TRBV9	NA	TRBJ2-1	TGTGCCAGCAGCGTAGTAGGGGGGGTGGCGGAGCAGTTCTTC	CASSVVGGVAEQFF
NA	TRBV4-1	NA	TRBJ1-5	TGCGCCAGCAGCCAAGAAGGTTTTCAGCCCCAGCATTTT	CASSQEGFQPQHF
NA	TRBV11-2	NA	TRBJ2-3	TGTGCCAGCAGCTTAGCGCGGGGACAATCCACAGATACGCAGTATTTT	CASSLARGQSTDTQYF
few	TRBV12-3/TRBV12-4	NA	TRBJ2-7	TGTGCCAGCAGTTCCACAGGGATCGAGCAGTACTTC	CASSSTGIEQYF
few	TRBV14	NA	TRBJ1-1	TGTGCCAGCAGCCAATCGGTTAAGATGAACACTGAAGCTTTCTTT	CASSQSVKMNTEAFF
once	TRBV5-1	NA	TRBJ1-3	TGCGCCAGCAGCTTGCTTCCAGGGGCTGGAAACACCATATATTTT	CASSLLPGAGNTIYF